The 23 T cell receptor beta chains reported below all come from one sample, sequenced in a study of human T cells and chemical hapten exposure. From the RACE reads, TCRdb called clonotypes with MiXCR, one entry per CDR3 protein. This table holds some 330,000 distinct CDR3 sequences, 5.5% found once. Time point noted: pre-sensitization, week 0. Regarding treatment: therapeutic diphenylcyclopropenone sensitization with weekly scalp DPC. The specimen was whole blood, collected in connection with sensitization to the hapten diphenylcyclopropenone (DPC). Receptors were obtained from a woman younger than 30 with alopecia areata. Some clones in this sample may be carry-over from other donors' samples.

This chain joins TRBV18 and TRBJ2-7; D possibly corresponds to TRBD1 (5 bases). The V end lost 3 bases, the J end lost 2 bases, and 11 bases lay between the germline ends. The CDR3 extends over 14 amino acids. Per the germline V gene, CDR1 is KGHSH and CDR2 is LQKENI. The CDR3 DNA is TGTGCCAGCTCACCTTCAGACAGACCCTACGAGCAGTACTTC. Protein: CASSPSDRPYEQYF.

This clonotype was counted a few times. This chain connects TRBV3-1 to TRBJ2-1; tentatively, D is TRBD1 (6 bases). CDR1 is LGHDT and CDR2 is YNNKEL in the germline V gene (reference sequence). V gave up 0 bases and J gave up 0 bases, with 18 bases separating them. The CDR3 is 19 amino acids. The DNA for the CDR3 is TGTGCCAGCAGCCAAGATCATGGGGGCCTTAGTCGCTCCTACAATGAGCAGTTCTTC. Amino acids: CASSQDHGGLSRSYNEQFF.

This clonotype was picked up many times. The rearrangement joins TRBV12-3 or TRBV12-4 to TRBJ2-3, with D perhaps TRBD2 (6 bases). The CDR3 length is 17 residues. V lost 5 bases and J 1 base, leaving 19 bases between the germline ends. The CDR3 loop is CASSPRDASDRTDTQYF. CDR3 bases: TGTGCCAGCAGTCCGAGAGATGCTAGCGACCGCACAGATACGCAGTATTTT.

This clonotype has at least ten counts. The rearrangement joins TRBV6-5 to TRBJ2-1; 11 nucleotides align to TRBD2. The CDR3 covers 15 residues. Looked up from germline, CDR1 is MNHEY and CDR2 is SVGAGI. After removal of 4 bases from V and 10 bases from J, the junction contained 9 bases not matched to a gene. The CDR3 loop is CASSSLASGGNEQFF. The CDR3, as DNA: TGTGCCAGCAGTTCCCTGGCTAGCGGGGGGAACGAGCAGTTCTTC.

The rearrangement links TRBV7-2 to TRBJ1-3; 8 nucleotides agree with TRBD1. This CDR3 is 16 amino acids long. The junction had 5 bases not matched to a gene; V was cut back by 3 bases and J by 1 base. Looked up from germline, CDR1 is SGHTA and CDR2 is FQGNSA. This CDR3 is CASSFDGTGSGNTIYF. The CDR3, as DNA: TGTGCCAGCAGCTTTGACGGGACAGGATCTGGAAACACCATATATTTT. The variable domain in full, completed from reference TRBV7-2 and TRBJ1-3, reads GAGVSQSPSNKVTEKGKDVELRCDPISGHTALYWYRQSLGQGLEFLIYFQGNSAPDKSGLPSDRFSAERTGGSVSTLTIQRTQQEDSAVYLCASSFDGTGSGNTIYFGEGSWLTVV.

The sample holds many counts of this clonotype. The V gene is TRBV12-3 or TRBV12-4, the J gene TRBJ2-3; D is uncertain. V lost 1 base and J lost 4, with 6 bases in between. This CDR3 is built from 13 residues. The CDR3 DNA follows: TGTGCCAGCAGTTTAGGCATTTCAGATACGCAGTATTTT. Encoded protein: CASSLGISDTQYF.

This clonotype was seen many times. The chain has TRBV7-6 and TRBJ1-1; no firm D call. The germline gives CDR1 SGHVS, CDR2 FNYEAQ. This CDR3 is built from 17 residues. V was clipped by 5 bases and J by 5 bases, with 24 bases between them. This CDR3 reads CASSPRGRPQEGTEAFF. The CDR3 DNA sequence: TGTGCCAGCAGCCCCCGTGGACGACCCCAGGAGGGTACTGAAGCTTTCTTT.

This clonotype was seen at least ten times. The chain has TRBV20-1 and TRBJ2-7; 10 bases align to TRBD2. From germline, CDR1 is DFQATT and CDR2 SNEGSKA (reference sequence). This CDR3 contains 14 residues. Trimming took 1 base from V and 0 from J; bases not matched to a gene: 0. For the CDR3, the DNA is TGCAGTGCTAGAGTAGCGGGGGGCTCCTACGAGCAGTACTTC. Translation gives CSARVAGGSYEQYF.

This clonotype came up many times. V gene TRBV6-5 combines with J gene TRBJ1-4; D unresolved. The germline V gene encodes CDR1 MNHEY and CDR2 SVGAGI. The CDR3 spans 16 residues. Trimming stripped 7 bases from V and 0 bases from J, with 15 bases between. The CDR3 nucleotides read TGTGCCAGCAAAACCGGGTCATTAGCAACTAATGAAAAACTGTTTTTT. Translating it yields CASKTGSLATNEKLFF.

This clonotype has only a few counts. V is TRBV7-6 and J is TRBJ2-3; 10 bases map to TRBD2. CDR1 is SGHVS, CDR2 FNYEAQ, per germline. V gave up 3 bases and J gave up 5 bases; unmatched junction bases: 5. The CDR3 covers 15 residues. In DNA, the CDR3 is TGTGCCAGCAGCTTTGACCTAGCGGGAGTAGATACGCAGTATTTT. Its translation is CASSFDLAGVDTQYF. The full variable domain, rest sourced from reference TRBV7-6 and TRBJ2-3, is GAGVSQSPRYKVTKRGQDVALRCDPISGHVSLYWYRQALGQGPEFLTYFNYEAQQDKSGLPNDRFSAERPEGSISTLTIQRTEQRDSAMYRCASSFDLAGVDTQYFGPGTRLTVL.

This sequence joins TRBV4-3 and TRBJ2-3; either TRBD1 or TRBD2 may supply D (6 bases each). CDR3 length equals 18 residues. The germline V gene encodes CDR1 LGHNA and CDR2 YSLEER. Trimming took 1 base from V and 3 from J, leaving 20 bases between them. CDR3 sequence (DNA): TGCGCCAGCAGCCAAGCGGGGGCTGGCCCCGTAACGACAGATACGCAGTATTTT. Its translation is CASSQAGAGPVTTDTQYF.

The chain employs TRBV6-5 and TRBJ1-1, with D unresolved. The CDR3 runs 15 residues. In germline, CDR1 is MNHEY, CDR2 SVGAGI. V dropped 0 bases and J dropped 1 base, with 9 bases sitting between them. In nucleotides, the CDR3 is TGTGCCAGCAGTTACTCGTCACAACCGAACACTGAAGCTTTCTTT. It yields the protein CASSYSSQPNTEAFF.

This clonotype turned up a few times. The junction differs from germline at one of its ends, possibly a read error. The chain employs TRBV3-1 and TRBJ1-6, with 7 bases matching TRBD1. From germline, CDR1 is LGHDT and CDR2 YNNKEL (reference sequence). The CDR3 is 15 residues long. The CDR3 protein is CASSPLTGLNAPLHF. The CDR3 DNA reads TGTGCCAGCAGCCCCCTGACAGGGCTTAATGCACCCCTCCACTTT.

As regards this clonotype: A read error may be the cause here, since a much bigger clone is one base away. The chain has TRBV7-2 and TRBJ2-3; tentatively, D is TRBD2 (6 bases). This CDR3 is built from 16 residues. Deletions cut 0 bases from V and 6 bases from J, with 16 bases between. The germline V gene encodes CDR1 SGHTA and CDR2 FQGNSA. DNA of the CDR3: TGTGCCAGCAGCTTAGCTCTAGCGTGGGGCGCCGATACGCAGTATTTT. Translation gives CASSLALAWGADTQYF.

The table lists this clonotype with a few counts. This rearrangement joins TRBV27 to TRBJ2-3; 9 bases map to TRBD1. Germline-derived CDR1 and CDR2 are MNHEY and SMNVEV (reference sequence). CDR3 length: 15 amino acids. The junction had 5 bases not matched to a gene; V was cut back by 5 bases and J by 2 bases. The CDR3 DNA reads TGTGCCAGCAGTCCGGGACAGGGCTACACAGATACGCAGTATTTT. It yields the protein CASSPGQGYTDTQYF.

This clonotype was found many times. The chain recombines TRBV6-5 with TRBJ2-1; D perhaps matches TRBD2 (5 bases). V was pared by 5 bases and J by 4 bases, with 15 bases between. Per the germline V gene, CDR1 is MNHEY and CDR2 is SVGAGI. The CDR3 length is 15 residues. The CDR3 is CASSPRRSGYNEQFF. The DNA for the CDR3 is TGTGCCAGCAGTCCGCGGAGAAGCGGATACAATGAGCAGTTCTTC.

A few counts support this clonotype. CDR3: CASSLEIAGSSYEQYF. The CDR3 DNA is TGCGCCAGCAGCTTGGAGATCGCAGGTTCTAGCTACGAGCAGTACTTC. The V gene is TRBV5-1, the J gene TRBJ2-7; D is unresolved. Germline assignment: CDR1 SGHRS and CDR2 YFSETQ. The CDR3 runs 16 residues. Trimming pared 0 bases from V and 3 bases from J, leaving 16 bases between.

The chain is built from TRBV28 and TRBJ2-3, with D perhaps matching TRBD2 (5 bases). Deletions cut 7 bases from V and 0 bases from J, with 8 bases between. The CDR3 has 13 amino acids. Germline V CDR1 and CDR2: MDHEN, SYDVKM. Here the CDR3 DNA reads TGTGCCAGCACCGAGGGTAGCACAGATACGCAGTATTTT. Amino acid sequence: CASTEGSTDTQYF.

This clonotype was seen at least ten times. The chain uses TRBV6-5 and TRBJ2-1; a weak D match, TRBD2 (7 bases). The V and J ends lost 8 bases and 6 bases respectively, with 20 bases between them. CDR1 is MNHEY, CDR2 SVGAGI, per germline. This CDR3 contains 15 residues. This CDR3 is CASLGPGGSGNEQFF. The CDR3, as DNA: TGTGCCAGCCTAGGCCCGGGGGGCAGCGGCAATGAGCAGTTCTTC.

This clonotype was seen repeatedly, ten times or more. The chain recombines TRBV4-3 with TRBJ2-7; 9 bases agree with TRBD1. The CDR3 extends over 15 amino acids. Trimming removed 0 bases from V and 4 bases from J; junction bases left unmatched: 4. Germline CDR1 LGHNA, CDR2 YSLEER. CDR3 in amino acids: CASSQEPGQGYEQYF. Here the CDR3 DNA reads TGCGCCAGCAGCCAAGAACCGGGACAGGGTTACGAGCAGTACTTC.

The sample holds a few counts of this clonotype. Written as DNA, the CDR3 is TGTGCCAGCAGCTTAGGAGGGATGGGCAATCAGCCCCAGCATTTT. This sequence encodes CASSLGGMGNQPQHF. The chain couples TRBV7-9 to TRBJ1-5; D gene unclear. Looked up from germline, CDR1 is SEHNR and CDR2 is FQNEAQ (reference sequence). This CDR3 is built from 15 residues. The V gene lost 1 base and the J gene lost 2 bases, with 9 bases spanning the gap.

V gene TRBV6-5 combines with J gene TRBJ2-1, with D unclear. This CDR3 has 15 residues. The V gene lost 0 bases and the J gene lost 3 bases, with 9 bases spanning the gap. Per the germline V gene, CDR1 is MNHEY and CDR2 is SVGAGI. This CDR3 is CASSYSQVVYNEQFF. Written as DNA, the CDR3 is TGTGCCAGCAGTTACTCGCAGGTCGTCTACAATGAGCAGTTCTTC.

This clonotype occurred a few times. The chain uses TRBV29-1 and TRBJ1-1; 8 nucleotides agree with TRBD1. The CDR3 totals 14 residues. The germline V gene encodes CDR1 SQVTM and CDR2 ANQGSEA. With V trimmed by 6 bases and J by 4 bases, 10 bases remained unmatched. CDR3 coding DNA: TGCAGCGTCCTAGGTCAGGGGGCGGGCACTGAAGCTTTCTTT. It codes for CSVLGQGAGTEAFF.